This TCR beta chain was captured by sequencing in a study of T cells in Graves' hyperthyroidism and ophthalmopathy. Study-level results: Blood shared most expanded thyroid clonotypes above 0.001.

The CDR3 is 15 amino acids. V lost 0 bases to trimming and J lost 4 bases; unmatched junction nucleotides: 2. Germline assignment: CDR1 LGHDT and CDR2 YNNKEL (reference sequence). Participants, patients aged 18 to 65, had newly diagnosed hyperthyroidism with a duration under 2 months. Regions amplified from RNA transcripts were the TCR beta CDR3 regions. When the TCR CDR3 underwent first-round RT-PCR, the HTBI primer set was used. TCRdb itself ran the multiplex PCR reads through MiXCR, one entry per CDR3 protein. The data contain about 130,000 distinct CDR3 sequences, over 20% of them seen just once; the ten biggest clones take up more than 65%. Comments on this clonotype: What it binds is not known.

The clonotype comes from a woman aged 45-60 years with Graves' hyperthyroidism that later progressed to Graves' ophthalmopathy. The V gene is TRBV3-1, the J gene TRBJ2-7, with 11 nucleotides matching TRBD2. Input material: blood. The chain's CDR3 is CASSQEASGRYEQYF. In DNA, the CDR3 is TGTGCCAGCAGCCAAGAGGCTAGCGGGAGGTACGAGCAGTACTTC.